Below are 30 T cell receptor beta chains sequenced from a single sample in a study of sequential checkpoint blockade in melanoma. Described treatment: randomized to nivolumab then ipilimumab (arm A) or the reverse (arm B). Assay: immunoSEQ multiplex PCR; the TCRdb copy retains only in-frame clones and omits some. The sample consists of 4,500 to 5,500 clones, about 80% of them appearing once. The sequencing here drew on CD8+ T cells sorted from blood (inferred from file names), taken from a patient given nivolumab and ipilimumab in sequence. The receptors shown here come from a human donor with melanoma.

The V and J genes are TRBV7-6 and TRBJ2-5, with 9 nucleotides matching TRBD1. Germline assignment: CDR1 SGHVS and CDR2 FNYEAQ. J lost 5 bases, V lost 1 base, and 5 bases had no gene match. The CDR3 extends over 15 amino acids. The CDR3 DNA follows: TGTGCCAGCAGCTTAGGACAGGGGGTTGAGGAGACCCAGTACTTC. Amino acid sequence: CASSLGQGVEETQYF.

This clone was recorded only once. The V call is TRBV4-1, the J call TRBJ1-1; D may be TRBD1 (6 bases). The CDR3 covers 14 residues. CDR1 is MGHRA, CDR2 YSYEKL, per germline. Trimming took off 3 bases at V and 3 bases at J, with 11 bases between the two ends. The CDR3 region has the DNA TGCGCCAGCAGCCAGGAAACAGGGTACACTGAAGCTTTCTTT. It is translated as CASSQETGYTEAFF.

This clone appeared a single time. The chain couples TRBV7-6 to TRBJ1-5, with 8 bases that match TRBD1. This CDR3 region has 18 residues. The V gene end was trimmed by 1 base and the J gene end by 0 bases; junction bases not matched to a gene: 8. Germline V lookup: CDR1 SGHVS, CDR2 FNYEAQ. In DNA, the CDR3 is TGTGCCAGCAGCTTAGATGTTGGGGACAGGTTTAGCAATCAGCCCCAGCATTTT. As protein: CASSLDVGDRFSNQPQHF.

The CDR3 spells CASSSPLANQETQYF. CDR3 nucleotides: TGTGCCAGCAGTTCTCCCCTAGCGAACCAAGAGACCCAGTACTTC. This rearrangement joins TRBV28 to TRBJ2-5; D is perhaps TRBD2 (6 bases). Per the germline V gene, CDR1 is MDHEN and CDR2 is SYDVKM. V was clipped by 4 bases and J by 0 bases, with 12 bases between them. This CDR3 spans 15 amino acids. Variable domain in full (rest from reference TRBV28 and TRBJ2-5): DVKVTQSSRYLVKRTGEKVFLECVQDMDHENMFWYRQDPGLGLRLIYFSYDVKMKEKGDIPEGYSVSREKKERFSLILESASTNQTSMYLCASSSPLANQETQYFGPGTRLLVL.

This clone turned up a few times. This chain connects TRBV23-1 to TRBJ1-3, with D unclear. TRBV23-1 is labeled an ORF, and its function is uncertain. Trimming left V 0 bases short and J 0 bases short, with 9 bases between. CDR3 length: 16 residues. Written as DNA, the CDR3 is TGCGCCAGCAGTCAATCCGGGTGCTGCTCTGGAAACACCATATATTTT. It specifies CASSQSGCCSGNTIYF.

This clone was recorded a few times. Here the CDR3 DNA reads TGTGCCAGCAGCGGGAGGACTAGCGGGGGGGCCGTTGAGCAGTTCTTC. Amino acids: CASSGRTSGGAVEQFF. The V and J genes are TRBV2 and TRBJ2-1; 15 nucleotides match TRBD2. The CDR3 runs 16 residues. The germline V gene has CDR1 SNHLY and CDR2 FYNNEI. The V segment lost 6 bases and the J segment 9 bases; nucleotides outside the gene matches: 9.

The V call is TRBV6-5, the J call TRBJ2-2, with 9 bases aligning to TRBD2. The CDR3 totals 16 residues. Germline CDR1 and CDR2: MNHEY and SVGAGI. J was trimmed by 6 bases and V by 4 bases; bases with no gene match: 9. Written as DNA, the CDR3 is TGTGCCAGCAGTTTCACTGAGGCGGGAGGGGCCGGGGAGCTGTTTTTT. Translated, it gives CASSFTEAGGAGELFF.

The rearrangement uses TRBV7-9 and TRBJ1-1; D ambiguous. Germline CDR1 and CDR2: SEHNR and FQNEAQ (reference sequence). The CDR3 sequence is 10 residues long. V shed 11 bases and J shed 4 bases, with 8 bases lying between them. In DNA form, the CDR3 reads TGTGCCTCGGGGAGCACTGAAGCTTTCTTT. Translating gives CASGSTEAFF.

The chain uses TRBV5-1 and TRBJ2-1; 11 nucleotides align to TRBD1. Germline values: CDR1 SGHRS, CDR2 YFSETQ. The length of the CDR3 is 16 residues. V gave up 2 bases and J gave up 5 bases; unmatched junction bases: 6. CDR3: CASSFFGQGADNEQFF. The CDR3 DNA is TGCGCCAGCAGCTTTTTCGGACAGGGGGCGGACAATGAGCAGTTCTTC.

Written as DNA, the CDR3 is TGTGCCAGCTCACCATCGGGGGGCTTTATCTACGAGCAGTACTTC. Amino acid sequence: CASSPSGGFIYEQYF. V is TRBV18 and J is TRBJ2-7, with D possibly TRBD2 on 7 matching bases. CDR1 KGHSH and CDR2 LQKENI come from the germline V gene. Trimming cost V 2 bases and J 3 bases, with 14 bases left between them. The CDR3 is 15 residues long. Full variable domain (rest looked up from reference TRBV18 and TRBJ2-7): NAGVMQNPRHLVRRRGQEARLRCSPMKGHSHVYWYRQLPEEGLKFMVYLQKENIIDESGMPKERFSAEFPKEGPSILRIQQVVRGDSAAYFCASSPSGGFIYEQYFGPGTRLTVT.

This chain links TRBV4-2 with TRBJ2-2; D is perhaps TRBD1 (6 bases). This CDR3 spans 14 amino acids. The V end was cut by 0 bases, the J end by 6 bases, with 8 bases between. Per germline, CDR1 LGHNA and CDR2 YNFKEQ. CDR3 sequence (DNA): TGTGCCAGCAGCCAAGAGAGGGGGTCCGGGGAGCTGTTTTTT. Translating gives CASSQERGSGELFF.

This chain connects TRBV19 to TRBJ1-4; 10 nucleotides agree with TRBD1. V trimming: 6 bases; J trimming: 6 bases; junction bases outside the gene matches: 7. There are 15 residues in the CDR3. The V gene's germline CDR1 is LNHDA and CDR2 SQIVND (reference sequence). The CDR3 sequence: CASRRPGQGYEKLFF. The CDR3, as DNA: TGTGCCAGTAGACGACCGGGACAGGGGTATGAAAAACTGTTTTTT.

This chain uses TRBV6-6 with TRBJ1-2, with TRBD1 identical over 10 bases. Per the germline V gene, CDR1 is MNHNY and CDR2 is SVGAGI (reference sequence). The CDR3 runs to 15 residues. V was pared by 6 bases and J by 5 bases, with 9 bases of the junction left unmatched. CDR3 residues: CASRETGGLKYGYTF. CDR3 coding DNA: TGTGCCAGCAGAGAGACAGGGGGCTTAAAGTATGGCTACACCTTC.

The chain couples TRBV5-1 to TRBJ2-7, with 10 bases that match TRBD1. Germline V gene sequence: CDR1 SGHRS, CDR2 YFSETQ. V lost 2 bases to trimming and J lost 5 bases; unmatched junction nucleotides: 4. The CDR3 covers 14 residues. CDR3 in DNA: TGCGCCAGCAGCTTCCGGGACAGGGGTCACGAGCAGTACTTC. Protein sequence: CASSFRDRGHEQYF.

The chain is built from TRBV6-5 and TRBJ1-1; D possibly corresponds to TRBD1 (5 bases). The germline CDR1 and CDR2 sequences are MNHEY and SVGAGI. The CDR3 runs to 14 residues. V was cut by 7 bases and J by 4 bases, with 16 bases left in between. The CDR3 sequence: CASTPRGGITEAFF. The DNA of the CDR3 is TGTGCCAGCACCCCCCGCGGGGGTATCACTGAAGCTTTCTTT.

J is TRBJ1-2 and V is TRBV11-2; weak D call: TRBD1 (6 bases). V lost 7 bases, J lost 1 base, and 13 bases lay in between. This CDR3 has 14 amino acids. Germline V gene sequence: CDR1 SGHAT, CDR2 FQNNGV. The CDR3 coding sequence is TGTGCCAGCAACACCGACAGGTTTAACTATGGCTACACCTTC. Translated, it gives CASNTDRFNYGYTF.

V usage is TRBV7-3 and J usage is TRBJ1-5; 7 bases match TRBD1. From germline, CDR1 is SGHTA and CDR2 FQGTGA. This CDR3 is 17 amino acids long. V was clipped by 2 bases and J by 1 base; unmatched bases: 8. In DNA form, the CDR3 reads TGTGCCAGCAGCTTAGGTGCCTTGGGACAGAGCAATCAGCCCCAGCATTTT. It is translated as CASSLGALGQSNQPQHF.

The V gene is TRBV5-1, the J gene TRBJ1-2; perhaps TRBD1 as D (5 bases). The CDR3 is made up of 13 amino acids. V lost 0 bases, J lost 8 bases, and 11 bases lay in between. Germline loops: CDR1 SGHRS, CDR2 YFSETQ. The CDR3 loop reads CASSLVGHGGYTF. The CDR3 coding sequence is TGCGCCAGCAGCTTGGTGGGGCATGGAGGCTACACCTTC.

This clone has more than one count but fewer than ten. The rearrangement links TRBV6-1 to TRBJ1-5, with a weak D call TRBD1 (5 bases). The V gene's germline CDR1 is MNHNS and CDR2 SASEGT. This CDR3 region has 13 residues. V was pared by 3 bases and J by 6 bases, with 9 bases between. The CDR3 protein is CASSDRDPQPQHF. DNA for the CDR3: TGTGCCAGCAGTGACAGGGATCCTCAGCCCCAGCATTTT.

The V call is TRBV7-6, the J call TRBJ2-5, with TRBD2 as a possible D gene (5 bases). The J call may be wrong; the DNA end is better matched by TRBJ2-7. There are 15 residues in the CDR3. Germline assignment: CDR1 SGHVS and CDR2 FNYEAQ. CDR3 in amino acids: CASSLDRTLGYEQYF. The CDR3 DNA reads as TGTGCCAGCAGCTTAGACCGGACTTTGGGCTACGAGCAGTACTTC.

This clone showed up just a few times. The J gene is TRBJ2-5, the V gene TRBV6-5; TRBD2 matches 13 bases. Per the germline V gene, CDR1 is MNHEY and CDR2 is SVGAGI. The CDR3 has 15 amino acids. V was clipped by 2 bases and J by 7 bases; unmatched bases: 4. This CDR3 is CASSYRTSGGGTQYF. CDR3 DNA sequence: TGTGCCAGCAGTTACAGGACTAGCGGGGGTGGGACCCAGTACTTC.

V and J are TRBV19 and TRBJ1-3, with TRBD1 matching 7 bases. J was trimmed by 0 bases and V by 5 bases; bases with no gene match: 4. Germline V lookup: CDR1 LNHDA, CDR2 SQIVND (reference sequence). The CDR3 loop spans 15 amino acids. The CDR3 spells CASSEGALSGNTIYF. Here the CDR3 DNA reads TGTGCCAGTAGTGAGGGGGCCCTCTCTGGAAACACCATATATTTT.

The chain couples TRBV9 to TRBJ2-1; 11 bases align to TRBD2. V lost 3 bases, J lost 9 bases, and 17 bases stayed unmatched. CDR1 and CDR2 (germline): SGDLS, YYNGEE. CDR3 size: 18 residues. Here the CDR3 reads CASSENNIAGGPVGEQFF. In DNA form, the CDR3 reads TGTGCCAGCAGCGAGAATAATATAGCGGGGGGGCCGGTTGGTGAGCAGTTCTTC.

V gene TRBV7-2 combines with J gene TRBJ1-1, with D uncertain. The CDR3 length is 15 residues. V was clipped by 1 base and J by 3 bases, with 12 bases between them. Per the germline V gene, CDR1 is SGHTA and CDR2 is FQGNSA. CDR3 sequence: CASSLVSGGYTEAFF. The CDR3 nucleotides read TGTGCCAGCAGCTTAGTGAGTGGCGGGTACACTGAAGCTTTCTTT.

A single count supports this clone. CDR3 DNA: TGTGCCAGCAGCGAAAGAGACTCTGGGGCCAACGTCCTGACTTTC. Amino acid sequence: CASSERDSGANVLTF. This chain connects TRBV7-9 to TRBJ2-6; D is unresolved. CDR1 is SEHNR and CDR2 is FQNEAQ in the germline V gene (reference sequence). CDR3 length: 15 residues. V was shortened by 5 bases and J by 0 bases, with 8 bases between the two germline ends.

V is TRBV5-1 and J is TRBJ2-7; maybe TRBD2 (7 bases). The CDR3 extends over 15 amino acids. Germline V gene lookup returns CDR1 SGHRS and CDR2 YFSETQ. Trimming left V 0 bases short and J 5 bases short, with 15 bases between. The CDR3 here is CASSLDGGAGDEQYF. The CDR3 bases are TGCGCCAGCAGCTTGGATGGGGGGGCCGGAGACGAGCAGTACTTC.

The rearrangement joins TRBV27 to TRBJ2-1, with D possibly TRBD2 on 6 matching bases. CDR3 length: 12 residues. The germline gives CDR1 MNHEY, CDR2 SMNVEV (reference sequence). With 7 bases removed from V and 11 bases from J, the gap between germline ends came to 15 bases. The CDR3 nucleotides read TGTGCCAGCACTCCGAATGGACTACAGCAGTTCTTC. This sequence encodes CASTPNGLQQFF.

This chain uses TRBV10-3 with TRBJ1-1, with D perhaps TRBD1 (5 bases). The CDR3 covers 12 residues. The germline V and J ends were trimmed by 10 bases and 1 base, with 10 bases remaining between them. CDR1 ENHRY and CDR2 SYGVKD come from the germline V gene. The CDR3: CATHTGNTEAFF. The CDR3 DNA is TGTGCCACTCATACAGGGAACACTGAAGCTTTCTTT.

The V call is TRBV9, the J call TRBJ2-7; no firm D call. CDR3 length equals 14 residues. Germline CDR1 SGDLS, CDR2 YYNGEE. V lost 0 bases, J lost 0 bases, and 7 bases lay in between. The DNA of the CDR3 is TGTGCCAGCAGCGTAGATGGGCCCTCCTACGAGCAGTACTTC. This codes for CASSVDGPSYEQYF. Together with reference TRBV9 and TRBJ2-7, the CDR3 gives the full variable domain: DSGVTQTPKHLITATGQRVTLRCSPRSGDLSVYWYQQSLDQGLQFLIQYYNGEERAKGNILERFSAQQFPDLHSELNLSSLELGDSALYFCASSVDGPSYEQYFGPGTRLTVT.

The chain has TRBV7-6 and TRBJ1-2, with a weak D call TRBD1 (5 bases). The germline V gene has CDR1 SGHVS and CDR2 FNYEAQ. The CDR3 totals 17 residues. Trimming took 1 base from V and 0 from J, leaving 15 bases between them. This CDR3 reads CASSLERYAGANYGYTF. In DNA form, the CDR3 reads TGTGCCAGCAGCTTAGAGCGCTACGCGGGGGCTAACTATGGCTACACCTTC.